Listed here are 12 T cell receptor beta chains from one sample, sequenced in a study of regulatory T cells in long-lasting Graves disease. Time point specified: persistent/refractory GD, antithyroid drugs over 5 years with positive TRAb. The TCR library was made from RNA extracted from PBMCs. According to the study, TCR beta libraries were built with iRepertoire HTBI primers and CDR3-region Arm-PCR. MiXCR, run by TCRdb on the multiplex PCR reads, gives a single entry per CDR3 protein. The table lists 450,000 or so distinct CDR3 sequences, 20% to 25% of them singletons. Sequences were derived from peripheral blood mononuclear cells (PBMCs), sampled when the disease was refractory, from a patient treated with antithyroid drugs. These receptors were obtained from a female donor with Graves disease.

In its sample, this clonotype was seen many times. The chain links TRBV12-3 or TRBV12-4 to TRBJ2-5; D might be TRBD1 or TRBD2, each matching 5 bases. V lost 8 bases and J lost 3, with 13 bases in between. The CDR3 has 13 residues. The CDR3 sequence is CASSRDGEETQYF. The CDR3 DNA follows: TGTGCCAGCTCCCGGGACGGGGAAGAGACCCAGTACTTC.

The rearrangement links TRBV3-1 to TRBJ2-5, with 14 nucleotides matching TRBD2. The better agreement between TRBJ2-1 and the DNA end casts doubt on the J call. CDR1 and CDR2 from the germline V gene are LGHDT and YNNKEL (reference sequence). The CDR3 runs 15 residues. The CDR3 sequence: CASSHGTSGGPEQFF. In nucleotides, the CDR3 is TGTGCCAGCAGCCACGGGACTAGCGGGGGCCCTGAGCAGTTCTTC.

Comment on this clonotype: This may come from a read error, since a much larger clone is one base off. The chain uses TRBV28 and TRBJ1-4; TRBD1 aligns across 7 bases. Looked up from germline, CDR1 is MDHEN and CDR2 is SYDVKM. The CDR3 sequence is 14 residues long. J gave up 6 bases and V 8 bases, and 9 bases lay outside the gene matches. The CDR3 spells CASHQTGTDEKLFF. In nucleotides, the CDR3 is TGTGCCAGCCATCAGACAGGGACTGATGAAAAACTGTTTTTT.

This clonotype was seen only once. The CDR3 nucleotides read TGTGCCAGTAGTATGGTGGAGGGGGCGGAGTACTTC. Translation gives CASSMVEGAEYF. The chain links TRBV19 to TRBJ2-7; possible D gene TRBD1, 7 bases. The CDR3 has 12 amino acids. Germline assignment: CDR1 LNHDA and CDR2 SQIVND (reference sequence). V shed 3 bases and J shed 11 bases, with 14 bases lying between them.

As concerns this clonotype: Because the CDR3 is missing its conserved closing phenylalanine or tryptophan, this is likely a read error. The rearrangement uses TRBV7-9 and TRBJ2-5, with D perhaps being TRBD1 or TRBD2 (5 bases each). V was trimmed by 3 bases and J by 2 bases, leaving 7 bases between them. CDR1 and CDR2 (germline): SEHNR, FQNEAQ (reference sequence). The CDR3 loop spans 13 amino acids. The CDR3: CASSLGPQETQYL. CDR3 nucleotide sequence: TGTGCCAGCAGCTTGGGACCGCAAGAGACCCAGTACCTC.

The table lists this clonotype with a few counts. This rearrangement joins TRBV5-1 to TRBJ2-3; D perhaps matches TRBD2 (6 bases). V was pared by 2 bases and J by 0 bases, with 10 bases between. CDR3 size: 15 residues. The V gene's germline CDR1 is SGHRS and CDR2 YFSETQ. The CDR3 sequence is CASSLAGTSTDTQYF. In DNA form, the CDR3 reads TGCGCCAGCAGCTTAGCCGGGACTAGCACAGATACGCAGTATTTT.

V and J are TRBV27 and TRBJ1-1, with TRBD1 identical over 9 bases. The germline gives CDR1 MNHEY, CDR2 SMNVEV (reference sequence). J was trimmed by 0 bases and V by 9 bases; bases with no gene match: 11. CDR3 length: 16 residues. CDR3 loop: CASAEDRGLLNTEAFF. CDR3 DNA sequence: TGTGCCAGTGCTGAGGACAGGGGCCTTTTGAACACTGAAGCTTTCTTT.

Comment on this clonotype: A much larger clone lies a single base off, so this may be a read error. This CDR3 fails to terminate in the conserved phenylalanine or tryptophan, so it likely reflects a read error. The rearrangement uses TRBV6-1 and TRBJ1-1, with D uncertain. This CDR3 is built from 14 residues. V shed 5 bases and J shed 5 bases, with 15 bases lying between them. From germline, CDR1 is MNHNS and CDR2 SASEGT. The CDR3 loop is CASSPSPAGTEAFL. The DNA of the CDR3 is TGTGCCAGCAGTCCATCTCCCGCAGGAACTGAAGCTTTCCTT.

Written as DNA, the CDR3 is TGTGCCAGCAGGTCTTTACGGGGAGGAGGGGAGCTGTTTTTT. Amino acid sequence: CASRSLRGGGELFF. The chain employs TRBV11-1 and TRBJ2-2; tentatively, D is TRBD2 (6 bases). Germline loops: CDR1 SGHAT, CDR2 FQDESV (reference sequence). The CDR3 is 14 residues long. V shed 6 bases and J shed 8 bases, with 16 bases lying between them.

This chain joins TRBV2 and TRBJ2-3; D is perhaps TRBD1 or TRBD2 (6 bases each). The V end was cut by 6 bases, the J end by 6 bases, with 22 bases between. The germline CDR1 and CDR2 sequences are SNHLY and FYNNEI. The CDR3 runs to 16 residues. Written as DNA, the CDR3 is TGTGCCAGCAGCCTCTCTCTGGGGGGCCCCAGGGATACGCAGTATTTT. It codes for CASSLSLGGPRDTQYF.

The sample holds many counts of this clonotype. The V gene is TRBV3-1, the J gene TRBJ2-7; D is undetermined. Germline CDR1 is LGHDT and CDR2 is YNNKEL (reference sequence). The V and J ends lost 1 base and 9 bases respectively, with 7 bases between them. There are 11 residues in the CDR3. CDR3 in amino acids: CASSQASLQYF. The CDR3, as DNA: TGTGCCAGCAGCCAAGCGAGCTTGCAGTACTTC.

This clonotype was counted ten times or more. This chain uses TRBV12-3 or TRBV12-4 with TRBJ2-7, with D possibly matching TRBD2 (5 bases). V dropped 8 bases and J dropped 1 base, with 18 bases sitting between them. The CDR3 length is 15 residues. DNA for the CDR3: TGTGCCAGCCGCCAGGACTCCTACCAGTCCTACGAGCAGTACTTC. It specifies CASRQDSYQSYEQYF.